These 29 T cell receptor beta chains share one sample of origin, sequenced in a study of identical twins (dated by TCRdb to about 2016). Preparation of the library involved 5' RACE. TCRdb shows the sequencer as Illumina HiSeq 2000. Using fastp at Q25 and MiXCR, TCRdb reprocessed the public reads and kept productive beta chains. Records with the same CDR3 protein are collapsed into one entry carrying the most frequent genes and DNA. This sample is represented by fewer than 900,000 distinct CDR3 sequences; 21% of them were singletons. The leading ten clones occupy 4% to 4.5% of the sample. These records were also assigned to another study, of T cells expressing NK-cell markers.

Sequencing was performed on PBMCs. The receptors shown here come from a woman aged 18-29 years in good health.

The chain carries TRBV20-1 and TRBJ1-1; the D gene is possibly TRBD1 (5 bases). Germline CDR1 reads DFQATT; CDR2 reads SNEGSKA (reference sequence). The germline V and J ends were trimmed by 0 bases and 1 base, with 18 bases remaining between them. The CDR3 consists of 17 residues. The CDR3 here is CSARDGGGWRANTEAFF. The CDR3 nucleotides are TGCAGTGCTAGAGACGGTGGGGGTTGGCGGGCGAACACTGAAGCTTTCTTT.

This clonotype was seen only a few times. V usage is TRBV12-3 or TRBV12-4 and J usage is TRBJ2-1; 7 bases match TRBD1. The CDR3 consists of 15 residues. V lost 8 bases and J lost 8; bases outside the gene matches: 15. CDR3 sequence (DNA): TGTGCCAGCTCCTCCACAGGGGATCTTGGCGATGAGCAGTTCTTC. Its protein is CASSSTGDLGDEQFF.

The J gene is TRBJ2-5, the V gene TRBV20-1, with TRBD2 matching over 13 bases. There are 15 residues in the CDR3. J lost 1 base, V lost 3 bases, and 2 bases had no gene match. Germline values: CDR1 DFQATT, CDR2 SNEGSKA (reference sequence). The CDR3 region is CSARTSGRPQETQYF. CDR3 DNA sequence: TGCAGTGCTAGGACTAGCGGGAGGCCCCAAGAGACCCAGTACTTC.

V is TRBV7-9 and J is TRBJ2-7; TRBD2 is a possible D gene (7 bases). Trimming left V 0 bases short and J 9 bases short, with 18 bases between. This CDR3 region has 15 residues. Germline values: CDR1 SEHNR, CDR2 FQNEAQ (reference sequence). Written as DNA, the CDR3 is TGTGCCAGCAGCTTAGCGCTGGCGGGGGCCCGATGGCAGTACTTC. Translating it yields CASSLALAGARWQYF.

This clonotype appeared many times. This chain uses TRBV10-3 with TRBJ2-5; 9 positions match TRBD1. CDR3 size: 15 residues. The germline CDR1 and CDR2 sequences are ENHRY and SYGVKD. V shed 10 bases, J shed 0 bases, and the junction held 9 bases outside the gene matches. Written as DNA, the CDR3 is TGTGCCACCCAACCGGGACAGGGAAACCAAGAGACCCAGTACTTC. Its protein is CATQPGQGNQETQYF.

The chain uses TRBV5-1 and TRBJ2-7; D unresolved. The CDR3 length is 15 residues. V shed 5 bases and J shed 0 bases, with 15 bases lying between them. Germline V gives CDR1 SGHRS, CDR2 YFSETQ. The CDR3 sequence is CASSPLVTGSYEQYF. The DNA of the CDR3 is TGCGCCAGCAGTCCCCTCGTGACTGGCTCCTACGAGCAGTACTTC.

The chain uses TRBV15 and TRBJ1-4; a weak D match, TRBD1 (5 bases). Trimming left V 3 bases short and J 12 bases short, with 11 bases between. This CDR3 is 12 amino acids long. Looked up from germline, CDR1 is LNHNV and CDR2 is YYDKDF (reference sequence). The CDR3 sequence: CATSRAMGQLFF. CDR3 in DNA: TGTGCCACCAGCAGGGCTATGGGGCAACTGTTTTTT. Filled out from reference TRBV15 and TRBJ1-4, the complete variable domain reads DAMVIQNPRYQVTQFGKPVTLSCSQTLNHNVMYWYQQKSSQAPKLLFHYYDKDFNNEADTPDNFQSRRPNTSFCFLDIRSPGLGDTAMYLCATSRAMGQLFFGSGTQLSVL.

This clonotype has at least ten counts. CDR3 DNA: TGCGCCAGCAGCTTCCTTAGCGGGAGAGTCTCAGATACGCAGTATTTT. Amino acid sequence: CASSFLSGRVSDTQYF. The rearrangement links TRBV5-1 to TRBJ2-3; 9 bases fit TRBD2. Trimming at V came to 2 bases and at J to 4 bases, leaving 8 bases not matched to a gene. The CDR3 sequence is 16 residues long. The germline V gene has CDR1 SGHRS and CDR2 YFSETQ.

In its sample, this clonotype was seen a few times. The V gene is TRBV20-1, the J gene TRBJ1-2; D remains ambiguous. The V end was cut by 0 bases, the J end by 4 bases, with 12 bases between. CDR1 DFQATT and CDR2 SNEGSKA come from the germline V gene (reference sequence). This CDR3 is built from 14 residues. The CDR3 DNA follows: TGCAGTGCTAGAGATCCGGGGTCGGGCTATGGCTACACCTTC. Amino acid sequence: CSARDPGSGYGYTF.

This clonotype has just a few counts. V and J are TRBV12-3 or TRBV12-4 and TRBJ2-3; 9 bases map to TRBD1. With 6 bases clipped from V and 4 bases from J, the junction kept 5 bases outside the gene matches. The CDR3 is made up of 14 amino acids. The CDR3 protein is CASRGTGRADTQYF. Here the CDR3 DNA reads TGTGCCAGCAGGGGGACAGGGAGGGCAGATACGCAGTATTTT.

The table lists this clonotype with a few counts. The chain combines TRBV7-2 with TRBJ1-2; no definite D call. Germline-derived CDR1 and CDR2 are SGHTA and FQGNSA. The V end was cut by 5 bases, the J end by 6 bases, with 13 bases between. CDR3 length: 13 residues. CDR3 sequence: CASSGGPSHGYTF. As DNA, the CDR3 is TGTGCCAGCAGCGGAGGCCCGTCCCATGGCTACACCTTC.

The chain is built from TRBV6-1 and TRBJ1-2, with D tentatively TRBD1 (5 bases). This CDR3 is built from 14 residues. V lost 6 bases to trimming and J lost 8 bases, with 19 bases between them. Germline lookup yields CDR1 MNHNS and CDR2 SASEGT. CDR3 DNA: TGTGCCAGCAGCGCGGGACGGGGGGGGTTCGGCTACACCTTC. Its protein product is CASSAGRGGFGYTF.

The V call is TRBV5-1, the J call TRBJ2-3, with D tentatively TRBD2 (5 bases). From germline, CDR1 is SGHRS and CDR2 YFSETQ. The CDR3 is 16 residues long. The V end lost 4 bases, the J end lost 6 bases, and 21 bases lay between the germline ends. The CDR3 DNA sequence: TGCGCCAGCAGCCCATCGGGAAGCGCAGGTCCGGATACGCAGTATTTT. Its protein product is CASSPSGSAGPDTQYF.

V gene TRBV4-3 combines with J gene TRBJ2-1; D ambiguous. The germline V gene has CDR1 LGHNA and CDR2 YSLEER. This CDR3 is built from 14 residues. V was cut by 0 bases and J by 10 bases, with 13 bases left in between. The CDR3 loop reads CASSQELAVQEQFF. CDR3 bases: TGCGCCAGCAGCCAAGAGCTGGCGGTCCAGGAGCAGTTCTTC.

The CDR3 loop reads CSALPQQGDLLNTEAFF. As DNA, the CDR3 is TGCAGCGCCCTACCTCAACAGGGGGACCTGTTGAACACTGAAGCTTTCTTT. The chain carries TRBV29-1 and TRBJ1-1, with 8 bases fitting TRBD1. This CDR3 region has 17 residues. The trim removed 7 bases at V and 0 bases at J, leaving 16 bases unmatched. Germline lookup yields CDR1 SQVTM and CDR2 ANQGSEA.

Only a few counts were recorded for this clonotype. This chain links TRBV29-1 with TRBJ2-7, with TRBD2 as a possible D gene (6 bases). CDR1 is SQVTM, CDR2 ANQGSEA, per germline. The V gene lost 5 bases and the J gene lost 6 bases, with 20 bases spanning the gap. The CDR3 consists of 14 residues. CDR3 sequence: CSVMDTLFGGEQYF. The CDR3 DNA sequence: TGCAGCGTTATGGACACTCTCTTCGGGGGCGAGCAGTACTTC.

This clonotype showed up many times. The chain is built from TRBV20-1 and TRBJ2-5; possibly TRBD2 for D (6 bases). V was cut by 4 bases and J by 2 bases, with 8 bases left in between. This CDR3 comprises 12 residues. Germline V gene lookup returns CDR1 DFQATT and CDR2 SNEGSKA (reference sequence). CDR3: CSANRGQETQYF. The CDR3 DNA reads TGCAGTGCTAACCGGGGGCAAGAGACCCAGTACTTC.

This clonotype was counted between two and nine times. This chain's CDR3 is CASTISGTASGNTIYF. The CDR3 region has the DNA TGTGCCAGCACCATTTCGGGGACAGCCTCTGGAAACACCATATATTTT. The chain joins TRBV6-1 to TRBJ1-3, with TRBD1 matching 7 bases. The CDR3 has 16 amino acids. V shed 7 bases and J 0 bases; nucleotides not matched to a gene: 9. CDR1 is MNHNS and CDR2 is SASEGT in the germline V gene.

The genes are TRBV7-2 and TRBJ2-7; 7 nucleotides align to TRBD2. In germline, CDR1 is SGHTA, CDR2 FQGNSA. Trimming cost V 4 bases and J 2 bases; bases outside gene matches: 14. The CDR3 has 17 residues. The CDR3 coding sequence is TGTGCCAGCAGCTATGGAGGCACTAGCGATCTCCCCTACGAGCAGTACTTC. Translation gives CASSYGGTSDLPYEQYF. Full variable domain (remainder filled in from reference TRBV7-2 and TRBJ2-7): GAGVSQSPSNKVTEKGKDVELRCDPISGHTALYWYRQSLGQGLEFLIYFQGNSAPDKSGLPSDRFSAERTGGSVSTLTIQRTQQEDSAVYLCASSYGGTSDLPYEQYFGPGTRLTVT.

This clonotype was counted many times. This chain uses TRBV12-3 or TRBV12-4 with TRBJ1-6; D uncertain. Trimming left V 8 bases short and J 7 bases short, with 9 bases between. The CDR3 is 12 amino acids. The CDR3 region is CASAGENSPLHF. CDR3 DNA sequence: TGTGCCAGCGCCGGGGAGAATTCACCCCTCCACTTT.

The chain carries TRBV7-2 and TRBJ1-1, with a tentative D call TRBD1 (5 bases). This CDR3 is built from 12 residues. CDR1 SGHTA and CDR2 FQGNSA come from the germline V gene. With 5 bases removed from V and 7 bases from J, the gap between germline ends came to 11 bases. The CDR3 region has the DNA TGTGCCAGCAGCCTCAGGGTCGGTGAAGCTTTCTTT. Translation: CASSLRVGEAFF.

This chain links TRBV5-1 with TRBJ2-2; 7 bases align to TRBD2. J gave up 7 bases and V 5 bases, and 20 bases lay outside the gene matches. The CDR3 spans 18 residues. Germline-derived CDR1 and CDR2 are SGHRS and YFSETQ. The CDR3 sequence is CASSFTSPLANRGGELFF. CDR3 nucleotides: TGCGCCAGCAGTTTCACCTCCCCACTAGCGAATCGAGGCGGGGAGCTGTTTTTT. The full variable domain, in which reference TRBV5-1 and TRBJ2-2 provide the parts outside the CDR3, is KAGVTQTPRYLIKTRGQQVTLSCSPISGHRSVSWYQQTPGQGLQFLFEYFSETQRNKGNFPGRFSGRQFSNSRSEMNVSTLELGDSALYLCASSFTSPLANRGGELFFGEGSRLTVL.

There are a few counts of this clonotype. V and J are TRBV20-1 and TRBJ2-5, with D perhaps TRBD1 (6 bases). Germline CDR1 DFQATT, CDR2 SNEGSKA (reference sequence). V gave up 6 bases and J gave up 5 bases, with 22 bases separating them. The CDR3 totals 15 residues. This CDR3 reads CSARGGGTAHETQYF. In DNA, the CDR3 is TGCAGTGCCCGAGGGGGTGGGACGGCCCACGAGACCCAGTACTTC.

This clonotype was observed a few times. V gene TRBV11-2 combines with J gene TRBJ2-3; the D gene is possibly TRBD1 (6 bases). This CDR3 comprises 12 residues. Trimming stripped 6 bases from V and 7 bases from J, with 11 bases between. Germline V gene lookup returns CDR1 SGHAT and CDR2 FQNNGV. The CDR3 DNA reads TGTGCCAGCAGTCTGGGGGCACATACGCAGTATTTT. As protein: CASSLGAHTQYF.

This clonotype was seen only a few times. This chain connects TRBV7-2 to TRBJ2-7; D not certain. CDR1 and CDR2 (germline): SGHTA, FQGNSA. Trimming stripped 5 bases from V and 6 bases from J, with 20 bases between. This CDR3 comprises 15 residues. CDR3 residues: CASSATAMGGSEQYF. CDR3 DNA sequence: TGTGCCAGCAGCGCCACCGCGATGGGTGGCAGCGAGCAGTACTTC.

In this sample, this clonotype turned up a few times. J is TRBJ2-5 and V is TRBV5-1; no clear D. CDR1 and CDR2 from the germline V gene are SGHRS and YFSETQ. V was shortened by 0 bases and J by 0 bases, with 15 bases between the two germline ends. The CDR3 is 17 amino acids. In DNA form, the CDR3 reads TGCGCCAGCAGCTTGGGAGTCCAGTCCCCGTACCAAGAGACCCAGTACTTC. Protein product: CASSLGVQSPYQETQYF. Full variable domain (rest looked up from reference TRBV5-1 and TRBJ2-5): KAGVTQTPRYLIKTRGQQVTLSCSPISGHRSVSWYQQTPGQGLQFLFEYFSETQRNKGNFPGRFSGRQFSNSRSEMNVSTLELGDSALYLCASSLGVQSPYQETQYFGPGTRLLVL.

Of note for this clonotype: The junction differs from germline at one of its ends, possibly a read error. The chain couples TRBV5-1 to TRBJ2-2, with a weak D call TRBD2 (7 bases). The germline gives CDR1 SGHRS, CDR2 YFSETQ. There are 15 residues in the CDR3. Written as DNA, the CDR3 is TGCGCCAGCAGTGGGGGGGCGACGAACTCCGGGGAGCTGTTTTTT. This encodes CASSGGATNSGELFF.

This clonotype was detected a few times. The rearrangement uses TRBV7-9 and TRBJ1-1; 8 nucleotides match TRBD1. V was pared by 2 bases and J by 0 bases, with 2 bases of the junction left unmatched. CDR1 is SEHNR, CDR2 FQNEAQ, per germline (reference sequence). The CDR3 contains 15 residues. CDR3 residues: CASSLKTGVNTEAFF. The CDR3 bases are TGTGCCAGCAGCTTAAAGACAGGGGTGAACACTGAAGCTTTCTTT. The full variable domain, rest sourced from reference TRBV7-9 and TRBJ1-1, is DTGVSQNPRHKITKRGQNVTFRCDPISEHNRLYWYRQTLGQGPEFLTYFQNEAQLEKSRLLSDRFSAERPKGSFSTLEIQRTEQGDSAMYLCASSLKTGVNTEAFFGQGTRLTVV.

This clonotype has a handful of counts. The genes are TRBV4-3 and TRBJ2-2; the D call may be TRBD1 or TRBD2 (5 bases each). With 8 bases removed from V and 13 bases from J, the gap between germline ends came to 20 bases. Germline CDR1 LGHNA, CDR2 YSLEER. The CDR3 totals 13 residues. The CDR3 spells CASSQGNRGVLFF. CDR3 DNA sequence: TGCGCCAGCTCTCAGGGAAACCGGGGTGTGCTGTTTTTT.